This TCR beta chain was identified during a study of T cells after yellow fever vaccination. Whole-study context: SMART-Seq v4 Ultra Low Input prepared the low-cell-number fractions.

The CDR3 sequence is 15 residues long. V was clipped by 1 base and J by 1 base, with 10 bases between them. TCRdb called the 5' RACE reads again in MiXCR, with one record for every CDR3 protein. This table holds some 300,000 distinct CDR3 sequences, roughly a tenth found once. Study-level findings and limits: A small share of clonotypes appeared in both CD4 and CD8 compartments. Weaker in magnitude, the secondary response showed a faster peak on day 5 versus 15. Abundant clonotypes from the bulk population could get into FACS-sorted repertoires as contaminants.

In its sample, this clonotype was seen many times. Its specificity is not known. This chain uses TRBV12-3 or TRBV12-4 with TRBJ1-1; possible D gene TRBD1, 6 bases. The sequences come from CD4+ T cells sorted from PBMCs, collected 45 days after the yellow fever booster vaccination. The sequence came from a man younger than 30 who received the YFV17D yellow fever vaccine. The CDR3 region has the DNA TGTGCCAGCAGTTTAGTGACAGGCTGGAACACTGAAGCTTTCTTT. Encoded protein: CASSLVTGWNTEAFF.